Here is one T cell receptor beta chain with its context. Original data processing: Amplification from reference gene primers served as the basis for estimated nucleated cell counts. Some clones are missing from TCRdb's copy, which holds only in-frame ones; the method was immunoSEQ multiplex PCR. For V, J and clone size, that table is used; D and trimming come from the DNA. The sample includes over 80,000 clones, about 86% seen only once; the top ten take roughly 1.2%. These data belong to a study of blood T cell repertoires in COVID-19. Across the study: COVID-19 samples from acute and convalescent phases originated in the United States, Italy and Spain. PBMCs, B-cell-depleted T cells, or T cells were the source of the cDNA or gDNA that made up the material.

Germline loops: CDR1 LGHNA, CDR2 YSLEER. CDR3 size: 13 residues. Trimming pared 5 bases from V and 7 bases from J, leaving 11 bases between. The sample comprised peripheral blood. The clonotype was recovered from a man older than 75 with active or convalescent COVID-19. The chain uses TRBV4-3 and TRBJ2-2; D may be TRBD2 (6 bases). This CDR3 reads CASSGGWNGELFF. The CDR3 coding sequence is TGCGCCAGCAGCGGGGGGTGGAACGGGGAGCTGTTTTTT.